These T cell receptor beta chains were read from a single sample in a study of T cell repertoires in cytomegalovirus infection. Their antigens are not known. Each CDR3 protein is one row after TCRdb ran MiXCR on the reads. The sample yields hundreds of thousands of distinct CDR3 sequences, more than 40% seen once. This material consisted of cultured PBMCs, taken from culture after CMV antigen stimulation. The receptor source for this set is a human donor in good health (CMV status not recorded). Some clones in this sample may be carry-over from other donors' samples. The CDR3 runs from the conserved cysteine through the conserved F or W. The order of the fields is D gene, V gene, clone size, J gene, CDR3 DNA, CDR3 protein. The D gene is left open where the match is weak. A clone size is listed for some rows: how often the clone was seen (once, few, many), or a class if it is expanded.

>TRBD2|TRBV7-2|few|TRBJ2-3
TGTGCCACTAGACTAGCGCTAAGCACAGATACGCAGTATTTT
CATRLALSTDTQYF
>TRBD1|TRBV5-3|.|TRBJ2-7
TGTGCCAGCAGCATGGGACAGGACCCCTACGAGCAGTACTTC
CASSMGQDPYEQYF
>TRBD2|TRBV5-4|.|TRBJ2-3
TGTGCCAGCAGCCTCCCTTCCCGGGGGAGGGGAGATACGCAGTATTTT
CASSLPSRGRGDTQYF
>.|TRBV29-1|few|TRBJ2-5
TGCAGCGTGAGCCGCCATCTATTAACCGACGCCCTTCTGCAGCGAGAGACCCAGTACTTC
CSVSRHLLTDALLQRETQYF
>.|TRBV20-1|.|TRBJ2-1
TGCAGTGCCCCAAGTCCTAGATCCTACAATGAGCAGTTCTTC
CSAPSPRSYNEQFF
>.|TRBV7-2|.|TRBJ2-1
TGTGCCAGCAGCTTTACAGGGTTGGGTGAGCAGTTCTTC
CASSFTGLGEQFF
>.|TRBV6-2/TRBV6-3|.|TRBJ2-3
TGTGCCAGCAGTTACCCAAGGGCCCAGGCCGGCGCAGATACGCAGTATTTT
CASSYPRAQAGADTQYF
>TRBD2|TRBV6-2/TRBV6-3|few|TRBJ2-1
TGTGCCAGCAGGGGGGGGAATGAGCAGTTCTTC
CASRGGNEQFF
>TRBD2|TRBV5-1|.|TRBJ2-7
TGCGCCAGCAGCTTGGTTAGCGGGAGGGCCTGGGACGAGCAGTACTTC
CASSLVSGRAWDEQYF
>.|TRBV4-1|.|TRBJ1-4
TGCGCCAGCAGCCAGGCTGGACCCGCGCGGGAAAAACTGTTTTTT
CASSQAGPAREKLFF
>TRBD2|TRBV11-2|.|TRBJ2-1
TGTGCCAGCAGCTTAGTCGGCCTAGCGGCGTTCTACAATGAGCAGTTCTTC
CASSLVGLAAFYNEQFF
>.|TRBV5-4|few|TRBJ1-2
TGTGCCAGCAGCGTTCGACAGGACTATGGCTACACCTTC
CASSVRQDYGYTF
>.|TRBV6-2/TRBV6-3|.|TRBJ2-1
TGTGCCAGCAGTTATTCTGGACGGCCGAACAATGAGCAGTTCTTC
CASSYSGRPNNEQFF
>TRBD2|TRBV10-3|few|TRBJ2-7
TGTGCCATCAGTGAATCGGCTAGCGGGGCCTACGAGCAGTACTTC
CAISESASGAYEQYF
>.|TRBV2|.|TRBJ2-2
TGTGCCAGCACTAGGAGATCGAACACCGGGGAGCTGTTTTTT
CASTRRSNTGELFF
>.|TRBV6-2/TRBV6-3|.|TRBJ2-4
TGTGCCAGCAGTTACTCGACGTGGGCAGACATTCAGTACTTC
CASSYSTWADIQYF